The 3 T cell receptor beta chains given below trace back to one sample, sequenced in a study of shared clonotypes between healthy human individuals. TCRdb's table, derived via immunoSEQ multiplex PCR, lists solely in-frame clones and lacks some. The sample lists roughly 1,500,000 clones; around 98% were seen once. Sequencing input: naive CD4+ T cells sorted from blood. The sample's subset: CD45RA+ positively selected. Receptor source: a man between 25 and 39 years old in good health.

This sequence joins TRBV7-2 and TRBJ2-3; TRBD2 agrees at 9 bases. The CDR3 length is 14 residues. With 6 bases clipped from V and 4 bases from J, the junction kept 5 bases outside the gene matches. Germline CDR1 reads SGHTA; CDR2 reads FQGNSA. CDR3 loop: CASRRTSDADTQYF. CDR3 sequence (DNA): TGTGCCAGCAGGCGGACTAGCGATGCAGATACGCAGTATTTT.

The rearrangement joins TRBV15 to TRBJ2-1; 8 bases line up with TRBD1. The V and J ends lost 9 bases and 1 base, in that order; junction bases with no gene match: 2. The CDR3 length is 13 residues. Germline V CDR1 and CDR2: LNHNV, YYDKDF (reference sequence). The CDR3 nucleotides are TGTGCCACGGGGACAGGTTCCTACAATGAGCAGTTCTTC. It specifies CATGTGSYNEQFF.

The chain employs TRBV6-5 and TRBJ2-7, with a tentative D call TRBD1 (5 bases). The V and J ends lost 2 bases and 3 bases respectively, with 11 bases between them. Germline loops: CDR1 MNHEY, CDR2 SVGAGI. The length of the CDR3 is 14 residues. The CDR3 is CASSYKTGVYEQYF. CDR3 bases: TGTGCCAGCAGTTACAAAACAGGAGTCTACGAGCAGTACTTC.